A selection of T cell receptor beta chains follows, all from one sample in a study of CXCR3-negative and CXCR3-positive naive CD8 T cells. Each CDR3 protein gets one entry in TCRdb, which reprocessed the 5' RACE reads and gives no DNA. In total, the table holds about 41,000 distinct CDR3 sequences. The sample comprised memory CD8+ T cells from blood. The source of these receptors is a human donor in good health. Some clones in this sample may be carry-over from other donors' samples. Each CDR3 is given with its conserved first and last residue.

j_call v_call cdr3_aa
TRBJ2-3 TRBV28 CASSLYDTQYF
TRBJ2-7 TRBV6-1 CASSVTGYEQYF
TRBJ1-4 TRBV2 CATTPQTGLNEKLFF
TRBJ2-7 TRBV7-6 CASSRDATYEQYF
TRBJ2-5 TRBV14 CASSHRDRGPETQYF
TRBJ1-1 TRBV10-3 CAISPEGTEAFF
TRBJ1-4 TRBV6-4 CASSVAPGQGEKLFF
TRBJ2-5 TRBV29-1 CSVEVPLAGEETQYF
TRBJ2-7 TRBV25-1 CASTQRDGYEQYF
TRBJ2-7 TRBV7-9 CASSLILAGPDYEQYF
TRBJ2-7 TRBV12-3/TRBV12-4 CASSTTGGNEQYF
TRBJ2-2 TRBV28 CASTYLTNTGGLFF
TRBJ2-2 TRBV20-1 CSARVTSGGDTGELFF
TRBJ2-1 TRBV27 CASSPQGASGNEQFF
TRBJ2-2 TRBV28 CASSFSGGLTGELFF
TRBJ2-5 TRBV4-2 CASSQKGLADVETQYF
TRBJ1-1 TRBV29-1 CSVERGSGTEAFF
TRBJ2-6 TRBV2 CASRPDSGAGANVLTF
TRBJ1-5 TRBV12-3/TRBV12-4 CASSTGAGEQPQHF
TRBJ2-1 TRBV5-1 CASSYQAWQFF
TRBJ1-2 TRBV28 CASSLPGDRFPGYTF
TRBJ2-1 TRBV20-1 CSARDRGYPRPHEQFF
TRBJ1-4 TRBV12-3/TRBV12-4 CASSLVEVGNEKLFF
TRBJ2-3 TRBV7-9 CASSILSPQVAGEGTDTQYF
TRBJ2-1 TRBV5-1 CASSLDEVWRGYNEQFF
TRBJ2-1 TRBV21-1 CASCDRSCENEQFF
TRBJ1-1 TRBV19 CASSIVSYTEAFF